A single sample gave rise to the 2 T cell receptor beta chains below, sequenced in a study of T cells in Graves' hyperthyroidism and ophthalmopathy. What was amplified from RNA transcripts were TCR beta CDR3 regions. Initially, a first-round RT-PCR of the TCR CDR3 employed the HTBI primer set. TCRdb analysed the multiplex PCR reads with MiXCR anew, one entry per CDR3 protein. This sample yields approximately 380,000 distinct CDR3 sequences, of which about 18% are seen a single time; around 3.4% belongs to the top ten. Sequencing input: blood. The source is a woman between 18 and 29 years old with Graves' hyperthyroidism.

This CDR3 reads CASSGQAGETQYF. The CDR3 coding sequence is TGCGCCAGCAGCGGACAGGCGGGGGAGACCCAGTACTTC. The V gene is TRBV5-1, the J gene TRBJ2-5; D might be TRBD1 (7 bases). This CDR3 contains 13 residues. With 4 bases removed from V and 5 bases from J, the gap between germline ends came to 12 bases. Germline CDR1 is SGHRS and CDR2 is YFSETQ. The full variable domain, in which reference TRBV5-1 and TRBJ2-5 provide the parts outside the CDR3, is KAGVTQTPRYLIKTRGQQVTLSCSPISGHRSVSWYQQTPGQGLQFLFEYFSETQRNKGNFPGRFSGRQFSNSRSEMNVSTLELGDSALYLCASSGQAGETQYFGPGTRLLVL.

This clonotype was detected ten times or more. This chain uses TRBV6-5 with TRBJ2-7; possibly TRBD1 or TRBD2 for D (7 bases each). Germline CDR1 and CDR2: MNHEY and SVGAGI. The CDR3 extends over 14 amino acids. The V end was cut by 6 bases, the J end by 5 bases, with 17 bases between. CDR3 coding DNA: TGTGCCAGCAGCAGGGGGGGGTGGGAAGACGAGCAGTACTTC. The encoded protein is CASSRGGWEDEQYF.